The clone carrying this TCR beta chain was detected a few times. The data were taken from a study of T-cell memory formation after mild COVID-19. Across the study: Clustering of TCRs was largely donor specific.

This CDR3 comprises 13 residues. Germline CDR1 is SGHRS and CDR2 is YFSETQ. The J segment lost 10 bases and the V segment lost 3 bases, leaving 9 bases of the junction unmatched. MiXCR, applied by TCRdb to the 5' RACE reads, yields one record per CDR3 protein. The repertoire holds about 440,000 distinct CDR3 sequences, approximately 20% seen once, with approximately 8.1% in the top ten. Sequencing input: PBMCs or a T cell subset sorted from them (not recorded which). The clonotype was recovered from an adult woman who had mild COVID-19 (a few samples of this study predate the infection). Cell type and time point are not known. The chain joins TRBV5-1 to TRBJ1-1, with TRBD1 matching over 7 bases. CDR3: CASSSSQTGTAFF. In DNA, the CDR3 is TGCGCCAGCAGCTCCTCCCAGACAGGGACAGCTTTCTTT.